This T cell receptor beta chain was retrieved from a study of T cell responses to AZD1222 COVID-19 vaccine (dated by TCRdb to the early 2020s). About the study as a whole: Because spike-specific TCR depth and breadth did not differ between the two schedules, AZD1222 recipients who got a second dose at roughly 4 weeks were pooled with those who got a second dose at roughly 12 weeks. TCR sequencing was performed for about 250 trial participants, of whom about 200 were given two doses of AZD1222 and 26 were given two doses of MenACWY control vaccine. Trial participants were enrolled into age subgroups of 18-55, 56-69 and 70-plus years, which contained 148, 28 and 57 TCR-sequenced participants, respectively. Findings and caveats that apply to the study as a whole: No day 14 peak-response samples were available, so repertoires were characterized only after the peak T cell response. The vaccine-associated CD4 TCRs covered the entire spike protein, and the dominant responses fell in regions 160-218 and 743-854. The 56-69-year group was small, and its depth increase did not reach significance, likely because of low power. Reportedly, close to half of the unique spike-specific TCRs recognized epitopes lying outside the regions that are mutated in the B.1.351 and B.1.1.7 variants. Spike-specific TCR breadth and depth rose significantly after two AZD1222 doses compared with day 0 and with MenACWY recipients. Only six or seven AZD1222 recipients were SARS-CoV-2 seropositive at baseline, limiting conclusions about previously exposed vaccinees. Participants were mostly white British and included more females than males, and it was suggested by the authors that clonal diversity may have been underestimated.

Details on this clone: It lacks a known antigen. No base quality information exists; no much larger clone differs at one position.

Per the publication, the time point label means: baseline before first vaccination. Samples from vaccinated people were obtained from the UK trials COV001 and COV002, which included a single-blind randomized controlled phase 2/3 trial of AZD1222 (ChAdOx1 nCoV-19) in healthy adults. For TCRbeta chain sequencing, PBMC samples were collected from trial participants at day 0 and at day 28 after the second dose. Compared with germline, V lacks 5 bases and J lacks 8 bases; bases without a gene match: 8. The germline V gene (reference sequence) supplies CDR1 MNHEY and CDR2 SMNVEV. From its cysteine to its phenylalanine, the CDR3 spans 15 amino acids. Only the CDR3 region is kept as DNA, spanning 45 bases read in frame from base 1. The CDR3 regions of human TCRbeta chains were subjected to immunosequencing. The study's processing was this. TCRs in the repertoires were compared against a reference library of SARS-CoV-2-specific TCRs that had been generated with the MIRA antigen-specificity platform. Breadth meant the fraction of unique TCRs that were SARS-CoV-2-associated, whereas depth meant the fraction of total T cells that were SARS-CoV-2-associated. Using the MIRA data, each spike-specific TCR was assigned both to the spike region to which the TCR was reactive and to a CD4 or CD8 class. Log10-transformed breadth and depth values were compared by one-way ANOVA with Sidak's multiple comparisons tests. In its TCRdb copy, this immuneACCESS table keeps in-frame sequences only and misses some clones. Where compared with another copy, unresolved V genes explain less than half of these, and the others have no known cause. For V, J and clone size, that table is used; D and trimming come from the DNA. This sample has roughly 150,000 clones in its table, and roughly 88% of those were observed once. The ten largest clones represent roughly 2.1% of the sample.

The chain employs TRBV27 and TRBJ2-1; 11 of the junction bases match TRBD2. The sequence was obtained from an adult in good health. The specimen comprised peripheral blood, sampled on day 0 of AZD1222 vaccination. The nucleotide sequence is TGTGCCAGCAGTGCAACTAGCGGGAGCGTATATGAGCAGTTCTTC. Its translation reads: CASSATSGSVYEQFF.